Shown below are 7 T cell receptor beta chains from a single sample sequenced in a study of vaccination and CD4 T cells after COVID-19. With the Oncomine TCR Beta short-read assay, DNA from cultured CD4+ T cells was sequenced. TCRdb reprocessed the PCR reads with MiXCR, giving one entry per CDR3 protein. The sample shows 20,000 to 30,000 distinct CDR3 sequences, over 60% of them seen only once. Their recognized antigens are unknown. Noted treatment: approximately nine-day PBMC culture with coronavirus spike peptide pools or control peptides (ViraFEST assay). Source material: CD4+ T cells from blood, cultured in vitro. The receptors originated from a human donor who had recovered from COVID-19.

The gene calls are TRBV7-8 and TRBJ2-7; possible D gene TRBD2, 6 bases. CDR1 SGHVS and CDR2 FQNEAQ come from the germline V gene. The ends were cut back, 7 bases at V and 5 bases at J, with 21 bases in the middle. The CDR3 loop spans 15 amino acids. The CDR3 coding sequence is TGTGCCAGCAACGACCCCAGGGTCCGGGGGAACGAGCAGTACTTC. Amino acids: CASNDPRVRGNEQYF.

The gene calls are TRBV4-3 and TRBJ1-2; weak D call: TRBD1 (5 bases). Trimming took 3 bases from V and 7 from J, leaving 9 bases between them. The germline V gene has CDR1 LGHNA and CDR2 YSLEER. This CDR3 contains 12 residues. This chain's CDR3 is CASSQGGGGYTF. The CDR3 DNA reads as TGCGCCAGCAGCCAGGGGGGTGGTGGCTACACCTTC.

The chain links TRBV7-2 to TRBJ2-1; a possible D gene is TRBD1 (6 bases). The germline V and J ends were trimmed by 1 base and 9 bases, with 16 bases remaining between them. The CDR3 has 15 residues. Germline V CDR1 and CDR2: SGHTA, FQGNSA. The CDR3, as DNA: TGTGCCAGCAGCTTAGGGTCGAGGAGCAGGGGTGAGCAGTTCTTC. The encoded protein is CASSLGSRSRGEQFF.

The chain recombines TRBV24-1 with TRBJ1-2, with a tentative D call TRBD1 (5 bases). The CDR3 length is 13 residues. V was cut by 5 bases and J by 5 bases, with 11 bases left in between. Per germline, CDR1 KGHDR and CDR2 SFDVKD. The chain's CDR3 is CATSGDSPYGYTF. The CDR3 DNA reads TGTGCCACCAGTGGAGACAGTCCTTATGGCTACACCTTC.

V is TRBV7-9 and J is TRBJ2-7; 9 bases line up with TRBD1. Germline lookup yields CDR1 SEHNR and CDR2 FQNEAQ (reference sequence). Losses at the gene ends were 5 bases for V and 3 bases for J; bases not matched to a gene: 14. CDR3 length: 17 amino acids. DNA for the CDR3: TGTGCCAGCAGCCTCCTCACAGGGGGCATTCTCGGCTACGAGCAGTACTTC. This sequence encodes CASSLLTGGILGYEQYF.

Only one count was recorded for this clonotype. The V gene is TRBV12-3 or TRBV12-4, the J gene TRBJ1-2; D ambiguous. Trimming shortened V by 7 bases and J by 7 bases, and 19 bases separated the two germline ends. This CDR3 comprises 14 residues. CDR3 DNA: TGTGCCAGCATCGTAAGCCGAGCGAGCGGTGGCTACACCTTC. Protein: CASIVSRASGGYTF.

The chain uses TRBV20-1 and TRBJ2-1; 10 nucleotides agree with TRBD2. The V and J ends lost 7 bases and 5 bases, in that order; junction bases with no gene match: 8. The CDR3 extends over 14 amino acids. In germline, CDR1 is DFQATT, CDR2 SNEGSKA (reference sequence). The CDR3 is CSVTPSGRDNEQFF. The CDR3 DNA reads TGCAGTGTCACCCCTAGCGGGAGAGACAATGAGCAGTTCTTC.